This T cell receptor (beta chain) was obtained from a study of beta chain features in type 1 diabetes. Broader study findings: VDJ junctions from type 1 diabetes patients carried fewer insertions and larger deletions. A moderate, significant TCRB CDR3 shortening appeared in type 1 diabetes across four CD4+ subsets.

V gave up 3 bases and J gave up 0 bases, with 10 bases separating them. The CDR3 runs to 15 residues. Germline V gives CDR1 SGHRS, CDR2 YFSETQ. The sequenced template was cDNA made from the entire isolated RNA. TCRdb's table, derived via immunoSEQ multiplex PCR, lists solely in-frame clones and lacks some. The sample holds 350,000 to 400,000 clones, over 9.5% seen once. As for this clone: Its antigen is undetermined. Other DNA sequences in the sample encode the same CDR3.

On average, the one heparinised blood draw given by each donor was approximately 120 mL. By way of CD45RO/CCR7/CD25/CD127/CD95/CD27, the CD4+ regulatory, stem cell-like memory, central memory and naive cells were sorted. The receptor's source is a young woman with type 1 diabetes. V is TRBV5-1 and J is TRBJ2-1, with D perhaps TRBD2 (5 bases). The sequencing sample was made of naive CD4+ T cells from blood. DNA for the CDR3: TGCGCCAGCAGCTCTAGTGGGAGCTCCTACAATGAGCAGTTCTTC. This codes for CASSSSGSSYNEQFF. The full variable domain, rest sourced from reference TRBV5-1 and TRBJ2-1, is KAGVTQTPRYLIKTRGQQVTLSCSPISGHRSVSWYQQTPGQGLQFLFEYFSETQRNKGNFPGRFSGRQFSNSRSEMNVSTLELGDSALYLCASSSSGSSYNEQFFGPGTRLTVL.